A selection of T cell receptor beta chains follows, all from one sample in a study of identical twins. TCRdb re-called the 5' RACE reads through MiXCR, storing one row per CDR3 protein. The top ten clones hold around 1.6% of a sample with some 600,000 distinct CDR3 sequences, about 7% of them seen once. The same sample was also studied in work on yellow fever vaccine responses in identical twins.

The source material was PBMCs. These receptors were collected from a woman younger than 30 in good health. Each CDR3 is given with its conserved first and last residue. A D gene is named only where the DNA matches it firmly. Clone size is shown for a subset of rows, as once, few, many or a class of expanded clone.

NA	14	NA	TRBV5-1	TRBJ2-7	TGCGCCAGCAGCTTGGTACAGGGAAAGTACGAGCAGTACTTC	CASSLVQGKYEQYF
few	15	TRBD2	TRBV11-2	TRBJ2-1	TGTGCCAGCAGCTTGGCGGGAGTGGGCGTCAATGAGCAGTTCTTC	CASSLAGVGVNEQFF
NA	18	NA	TRBV11-1	TRBJ2-4	TGTGCCAGCAGGGGCACGAGGACCGCTGACCTGGCCAAAAACATTCAGTACTTC	CASRGTRTADLAKNIQYF
NA	12	NA	TRBV29-1	TRBJ2-2	TGCAGCGCCCTCTCGAACACCGGGGAGCTGTTTTTT	CSALSNTGELFF
NA	14	TRBD1	TRBV20-1	TRBJ1-1	TGCAGTGCCAAATTCGGGACAGGGAACACTGAAGCTTTCTTT	CSAKFGTGNTEAFF
few	16	NA	TRBV6-1	TRBJ1-4	TGTGCCAGCAGCGCCAGGGGTGGCTCAACTAATGAAAAACTGTTTTTT	CASSARGGSTNEKLFF
NA	18	TRBD2	TRBV9	TRBJ2-3	TGTGCCAGCAGCGCCCGGACTAGCGGAGGAACTTTCACAGATACGCAGTATTTT	CASSARTSGGTFTDTQYF
many	15	NA	TRBV12-3/TRBV12-4	TRBJ1-5	TGTGCCAGCAGCATCGGCGGGGTAGGGAATCAGCCCCAGCATTTT	CASSIGGVGNQPQHF
many	14	NA	TRBV5-1	TRBJ2-7	TGCGCCAGCAGCTTGGATGGCAGTACCTACGAGCAGTACTTC	CASSLDGSTYEQYF
few	14	NA	TRBV7-8	TRBJ2-5	TGTGCCAGCAGCTTTTCTAGCAATGGGGAGACCCAGTACTTC	CASSFSSNGETQYF
NA	15	NA	TRBV3-1	TRBJ2-2	TGTGCCAGCAGCCAGTGGGAGAGGAACACCGGGGAGCTGTTTTTT	CASSQWERNTGELFF
many	13	NA	TRBV2	TRBJ1-1	TGTGCCAGCAGTGAAGGGGGGAACACTGAAGCTTTCTTT	CASSEGGNTEAFF
many	15	NA	TRBV7-9	TRBJ2-1	TGTGCCAGCAGCTTAGGGCAGGGGTTCTACAATGAGCAGTTCTTC	CASSLGQGFYNEQFF
many	17	TRBD2	TRBV12-3/TRBV12-4	TRBJ2-1	TGTGCCAGCAGAAGGTTTAGCGGGAGTTTTGCGGGAAATGAGCAGTTCTTC	CASRRFSGSFAGNEQFF
few	16	TRBD2	TRBV2	TRBJ2-1	TGTGCCAGGAGGGCTAGCGGGGGGACCGCAAGCAATGAGCAGTTCTTC	CARRASGGTASNEQFF
many	16	NA	TRBV7-8	TRBJ1-5	TGTGCCAGCCACAATGCTCGGGGGCAAGGGAATCAGCCCCAGCATTTT	CASHNARGQGNQPQHF
many	16	NA	TRBV24-1	TRBJ2-2	TGTGCCACCAGTGGCCCCGGGACACCAAACACCGGGGAGCTGTTTTTT	CATSGPGTPNTGELFF
many	13	NA	TRBV3-1	TRBJ1-4	TGTGCCAGCAGCCATCGTCTTTATGAAAAACTGTTTTTT	CASSHRLYEKLFF
many	18	NA	TRBV6-1	TRBJ2-1	TGTGCCAGCAGTGTTCGGTCAGGGTACGGAACATCCTACAATGAGCAGTTCTTC	CASSVRSGYGTSYNEQFF
NA	15	NA	TRBV29-1	TRBJ2-1	TGCAGCGTCACGCCTTGGACTGGTTCCTACAATGAGCAGTTCTTC	CSVTPWTGSYNEQFF
many	16	NA	TRBV7-8	TRBJ2-1	TGTGCCAGCAGCTTACACAGGGCCTTCTCCTACAATGAGCAGTTCTTC	CASSLHRAFSYNEQFF
many	14	NA	TRBV28	TRBJ2-1	TGTGCCAGCAGTTTCGCGCGGGGTTACAATGAGCAGTTCTTC	CASSFARGYNEQFF
many	15	NA	TRBV4-1	TRBJ2-2	TGCGCCAGCAGCCACGACTGGCTGAACACCGGGGAGCTGTTTTTT	CASSHDWLNTGELFF
NA	15	TRBD1	TRBV11-3	TRBJ2-1	TGTGCCAGCAGCACTGGGACAGAAAGGGTCAATGAGCAGTTCTTC	CASSTGTERVNEQFF
many	15	TRBD1	TRBV7-2	TRBJ2-1	TGTGCCAGCAGCCGGGGACAGGGATCCTACAATGAGCAGTTCTTC	CASSRGQGSYNEQFF
many	17	TRBD2	TRBV12-3/TRBV12-4	TRBJ2-1	TGTGCCAGCAGTCACCGGACTAGCGGGGGGGCATACAATGAGCAGTTCTTC	CASSHRTSGGAYNEQFF
NA	13	TRBD1	TRBV29-1	TRBJ2-7	TGCAGCGCCACGACAGGGGAGACCTACGAGCAGTACTTC	CSATTGETYEQYF
many	13	NA	TRBV14	TRBJ2-3	TGTGCCAGCAGCCTCAAAGGGAAAGATACGCAGTATTTT	CASSLKGKDTQYF
few	13	NA	TRBV2	TRBJ2-5	TGTGCCAGCAGTACCGACGGGGAAGAGACCCAGTACTTC	CASSTDGEETQYF
NA	16	TRBD2	TRBV7-9	TRBJ2-2	TGTGCCAGCAGCTTATCTAGCGGGAGGAGCACCGGGGAGCTGTTTTTT	CASSLSSGRSTGELFF
few	16	NA	TRBV11-2	TRBJ2-1	TGTGCCAGCAGCTTAGTTCCGGGGATGAGAGTCAATGAGCAGTTCTTC	CASSLVPGMRVNEQFF
many	16	TRBD1	TRBV28	TRBJ1-3	TGTGCCAGCAGTATAACCAGGGGGCGAGGTGGAAACACCATATATTTT	CASSITRGRGGNTIYF
few	12	NA	TRBV20-1	TRBJ2-5	TGCAGTCCTAGGGGATACCAAGAGACCCAGTACTTC	CSPRGYQETQYF
many	14	NA	TRBV7-9	TRBJ2-2	TGTGCCAGCAGCTTAGAGGCAAACACCGGGGAGCTGTTTTTT	CASSLEANTGELFF
NA	16	NA	TRBV2	TRBJ2-6	TGTGCCAGCAGTGAAGCTTCAGGGGTTGGGGCCAACGTCCTGACTTTC	CASSEASGVGANVLTF
NA	19	TRBD1	TRBV20-1	TRBJ1-5	TGCAGTGCTAGTAGGTACGGACAGGGGAGCTCTGGGGTGAATCAGCCCCAGCATTTT	CSASRYGQGSSGVNQPQHF
few	16	TRBD2	TRBV28	TRBJ2-1	TGTGCCAGCACCCCAATTAGCGGGAGCTCCTGGAGCTCACAGTTCTTC	CASTPISGSSWSSQFF
many	12	NA	TRBV12-3/TRBV12-4	TRBJ1-1	TGTGCCAGCAGTTTAACGGGTTCTGAAGCTTTCTTT	CASSLTGSEAFF
few	17	TRBD2	TRBV25-1	TRBJ2-7	TGTGCCAGCAGTGACACGGCTAGCGGGATGAGCTCCTACGAGCAGTACTTC	CASSDTASGMSSYEQYF
many	12	NA	TRBV7-8	TRBJ1-4	TGTGCCAGCAGCTTACCGCTGGGAAAACTGTTTTTT	CASSLPLGKLFF
few	18	TRBD2	TRBV20-1	TRBJ2-1	TGCAGTGCTAGGGGGACTAGCGGGAGGTCGGTCTCCTACAATGAGCAGTTCTTC	CSARGTSGRSVSYNEQFF
NA	16	NA	TRBV5-4	TRBJ1-1	TGTGCCAGCAGCCCCGGGATGCGGGGGATGAACACTGAAGCTTTCTTT	CASSPGMRGMNTEAFF
many	17	TRBD2	TRBV7-2	TRBJ2-4	TGTGCCAGCAGAATAGGGCTCGCGGGGGGGCCCCAAAACATTCAGTACTTC	CASRIGLAGGPQNIQYF
many	16	NA	TRBV10-2	TRBJ2-3	TGCGCCAGCAGTGAGTCGTTAGGACTGTTCTCGAATACGCAGTATTTT	CASSESLGLFSNTQYF
many	11	NA	TRBV2	TRBJ1-1	TGTGCCAGCAATGTGGACACTGAAGCTTTCTTT	CASNVDTEAFF
few	14	NA	TRBV10-3	TRBJ2-1	TGTGCCATCAGTGATTTGAGGCTGGGTGATGAGCAGTTCTTC	CAISDLRLGDEQFF
many	15	TRBD2	TRBV7-9	TRBJ2-3	TGTGCCAGCAGCTCAGCGGGGGGCCTCACAGATACGCAGTATTTT	CASSSAGGLTDTQYF
many	15	TRBD2	TRBV6-4	TRBJ2-1	TGTGCCAGCAGTGACCTAGCGGGAGATTACAATGAGCAGTTCTTC	CASSDLAGDYNEQFF
NA	12	TRBD1	TRBV29-1	TRBJ2-5	TGCAGCGTCCCGGACAGGGCAGAGACCCAGTACTTC	CSVPDRAETQYF
NA	15	TRBD1	TRBV11-2	TRBJ1-2	TGTGCCAGCAGCTCGAGGACAGGATGGGAATATGGCTACACCTTC	CASSSRTGWEYGYTF
few	14	NA	TRBV12-3/TRBV12-4	TRBJ2-1	TGTGCCAGCAGTTTCAGGGACACCTACAATGAGCAGTTCTTC	CASSFRDTYNEQFF
many	12	NA	TRBV10-3	TRBJ2-5	TGTGCCATCAGGGGGTCCCTAGAGACCCAGTACTTC	CAIRGSLETQYF
NA	15	NA	TRBV5-6	TRBJ1-1	TGTGCCAGCAGCTTCGGGGCCGCCAATGGACCTGAAGCTTTCTTT	CASSFGAANGPEAFF
many	14	TRBD2	TRBV27	TRBJ2-7	TGTGCCAGCAGTTTAGCGGGAGGTCGCGACGAGCAGTACTTC	CASSLAGGRDEQYF
few	15	NA	TRBV10-2	TRBJ2-1	TGCGCCAGCAGTGCGAGCGAGGGTTCGGGCAATGAGCAGTTCTTC	CASSASEGSGNEQFF
NA	12	NA	TRBV5-6	TRBJ1-4	TGTGCCAGCAGCATCAGGGTCGGGAAACTGTTTTTT	CASSIRVGKLFF
few	14	TRBD1	TRBV12-3/TRBV12-4	TRBJ1-1	TGTGCCAGCAATCCCCAGGGGGGGAACACTGAAGCTTTCTTT	CASNPQGGNTEAFF
NA	15	TRBD2	TRBV10-1	TRBJ2-2	TGCGCCAGCAGTGAAGGGACTAGCGACACCGGGGAGCTGTTTTTT	CASSEGTSDTGELFF
NA	16	TRBD1	TRBV7-9	TRBJ1-6	TGTGCCAGCAGCCTCGGACAGGGGGCGACTAATTCACCCCTCCACTTT	CASSLGQGATNSPLHF